The 21 T cell receptor beta chains below all came from one sample that was sequenced in a study of CD8+ T cells in alopecia areata (dated by TCRdb to about 2018). The library relied on the immunoSEQ multiplex PCR assay. For TCR sequencing, RNA was extracted from every sample and reverse transcribed into cDNA to serve as template. TCRdb limited this immuneACCESS table to in-frame rearrangements with V and J called. A share of clones is missing; checked studies link under half to unresolved V genes, and the rest is unexplained. The sample has around 170,000 clones on record, around 49% of them singletons. The ten top clones hold 10% of the sample. The treatment or condition label, as the study defines it: oral pan-JAK inhibitor, 5-10 mg twice daily. This material consisted of CD8+ T cells sorted from blood, taken around week 54, from a patient treated with tofacitinib. Receptors were obtained from a human donor with alopecia areata.

The V and J genes are TRBV7-6 and TRBJ2-3, with D possibly being TRBD2 (5 bases). Germline-derived CDR1 and CDR2 are SGHVS and FNYEAQ. Trimming removed 1 base from V and 0 bases from J, with 20 bases in between. There are 19 residues in the CDR3. DNA of the CDR3: TGTGCCAGCAGCTTAGGAGCGGTTATCGGGTATTCTAGCACAGATACGCAGTATTTT. Amino acids: CASSLGAVIGYSSTDTQYF.

There are a few counts of this clone. This chain uses TRBV30 with TRBJ2-1; 8 positions agree with TRBD1. V was clipped by 2 bases and J by 8 bases; unmatched bases: 8. The CDR3 totals 14 residues. Germline-derived CDR1 and CDR2 are GTSNPN and SVGIG (reference sequence). The CDR3 bases are TGTGCCTGGAGTTCGGGGACAGGTTTAGATGAGCAGTTCTTC. This translates into CAWSSGTGLDEQFF. Together with reference TRBV30 and TRBJ2-1, the CDR3 gives the full variable domain: SQTIHQWPATLVQPVGSPLSLECTVEGTSNPNLYWYRQAAGRGLQLLFYSVGIGQISSEVPQNLSASRPQDRQFILSSKKLLLSDSGFYLCAWSSGTGLDEQFFGPGTRLTVL.

The rearrangement links TRBV27 to TRBJ2-5, with 8 positions matching TRBD2. Germline values: CDR1 MNHEY, CDR2 SMNVEV (reference sequence). V dropped 6 bases and J dropped 2; count of bases not matched to a gene: 14. This CDR3 is 17 amino acids long. In nucleotides, the CDR3 is TGTGCCAGCAGCCAAAGGACTAGCACCGTACTTCAAGAGACCCAGTACTTC. Its protein product is CASSQRTSTVLQETQYF.

There are a few counts of this clone. In nucleotides, the CDR3 is TGTGCCAGCACCCAAGGGGGTGAGCAGTTCTTC. It specifies CASTQGGEQFF. The chain is built from TRBV6-5 and TRBJ2-1, with D possibly TRBD1 on 6 matching bases. V shed 7 bases and J shed 9 bases, with 10 bases lying between them. The CDR3 totals 11 residues. Per germline, CDR1 MNHEY and CDR2 SVGAGI.

This rearrangement joins TRBV27 to TRBJ2-2; no clear D. V lost 6 bases, J lost 5 bases, and 7 bases lay in between. Germline V lookup: CDR1 MNHEY, CDR2 SMNVEV (reference sequence). This CDR3 comprises 12 residues. The CDR3 bases are TGTGCCAGCAGCTTACTAACCGGGGAGCTGTTTTTT. Its translation is CASSLLTGELFF.

This clone has more than one count but fewer than ten. The V gene is TRBV30, the J gene TRBJ1-1; TRBD1 aligns across 7 bases. CDR1 is GTSNPN, CDR2 SVGIG, per germline (reference sequence). After removal of 3 bases from V and 4 bases from J, the junction contained 5 bases not matched to a gene. The CDR3 covers 13 residues. The CDR3 spells CAWRNRGSTEAFF. The CDR3 DNA is TGTGCCTGGAGGAACAGGGGTAGCACTGAAGCTTTCTTT.

The V and J genes are TRBV30 and TRBJ1-1, with TRBD1 as a possible D gene (5 bases). Looked up from germline, CDR1 is GTSNPN and CDR2 is SVGIG (reference sequence). Trimming removed 6 bases from V and 5 bases from J, with 10 bases in between. This CDR3 has 11 residues. DNA for the CDR3: TGTGCCTGTTCTCAGGGAACTGAAGCTTTCTTT. Protein: CACSQGTEAFF.

The rearrangement links TRBV7-9 to TRBJ2-7; D might be TRBD1 (5 bases). The germline gives CDR1 SEHNR, CDR2 FQNEAQ (reference sequence). V was shortened by 2 bases and J by 7 bases, with 9 bases between the two germline ends. This CDR3 comprises 12 residues. The CDR3 here is CASSLPDREQYF. DNA for the CDR3: TGTGCCAGCAGCTTACCCGACAGAGAGCAGTACTTC.

The chain joins TRBV9 to TRBJ2-1; 9 positions agree with TRBD2. J was trimmed by 4 bases and V by 4 bases; bases with no gene match: 6. CDR1 is SGDLS, CDR2 YYNGEE, per germline. This CDR3 is built from 15 residues. For the CDR3, the DNA is TGTGCCAGCAGCCGCAGCGGGGGGAGTTACAATGAGCAGTTCTTC. Protein product: CASSRSGGSYNEQFF. Full variable domain (missing parts from reference TRBV9 and TRBJ2-1): DSGVTQTPKHLITATGQRVTLRCSPRSGDLSVYWYQQSLDQGLQFLIQYYNGEERAKGNILERFSAQQFPDLHSELNLSSLELGDSALYFCASSRSGGSYNEQFFGPGTRLTVL.

This clone was detected only a few times. The genes are TRBV7-2 and TRBJ2-4; D gene ambiguous. Germline CDR1 is SGHTA and CDR2 is FQGNSA. Trimming removed 5 bases from V and 7 bases from J, with 18 bases in between. The CDR3 has 15 residues. CDR3 sequence reads: CASSVALTDGNIQYF. CDR3 sequence (DNA): TGTGCCAGCAGCGTGGCCCTCACGGATGGGAACATTCAGTACTTC.

The chain carries TRBV7-9 and TRBJ1-2, with D possibly being TRBD1 (6 bases). V lost 4 bases, J lost 8 bases, and 26 bases lay in between. Germline V gene lookup returns CDR1 SEHNR and CDR2 FQNEAQ (reference sequence). CDR3 length: 17 residues. CDR3 sequence: CASSSVIGQSAYGGYTF. CDR3 coding DNA: TGTGCCAGCAGCTCTGTTATAGGACAGTCGGCGTATGGAGGCTACACCTTC.

This clone has only a few counts. J is TRBJ2-2 and V is TRBV7-9; maybe TRBD1 (5 bases). V lost 10 bases to trimming and J lost 5 bases, with 20 bases between them. This CDR3 region has 15 residues. Germline V gives CDR1 SEHNR, CDR2 FQNEAQ (reference sequence). CDR3 coding DNA: TGTGCCATATCCCCGAAGGGAAAGGGGACCGGGGAGCTGTTTTTT. This codes for CAISPKGKGTGELFF. The full variable domain, rest sourced from reference TRBV7-9 and TRBJ2-2, is DTGVSQNPRHKITKRGQNVTFRCDPISEHNRLYWYRQTLGQGPEFLTYFQNEAQLEKSRLLSDRFSAERPKGSFSTLEIQRTEQGDSAMYLCAISPKGKGTGELFFGEGSRLTVL.

The CDR3 nucleotides read TGTGCCACCAGCAGAGTAGGGTCTAACACTGAAGCTTTCTTT. Protein sequence: CATSRVGSNTEAFF. The rearrangement uses TRBV15 and TRBJ1-1; D is unclear. V was cut by 1 base and J by 2 bases, with 8 bases left in between. There are 14 residues in the CDR3. CDR1 LNHNV and CDR2 YYDKDF come from the germline V gene (reference sequence).

This chain joins TRBV11-2 and TRBJ2-7; D is possibly TRBD2 (5 bases). In germline, CDR1 is SGHAT, CDR2 FQNNGV. V was trimmed by 0 bases and J by 4 bases, leaving 7 bases between them. The CDR3 has 13 amino acids. CDR3 loop: CASSLDGRYEQYF. In DNA form, the CDR3 reads TGTGCCAGCAGCTTAGATGGGAGATACGAGCAGTACTTC.

This chain uses TRBV7-9 with TRBJ2-1; 12 positions match TRBD2. There are 16 residues in the CDR3. Germline values: CDR1 SEHNR, CDR2 FQNEAQ (reference sequence). J was trimmed by 5 bases and V by 5 bases; bases with no gene match: 7. The CDR3 loop reads CASSALTSGGDNEQFF. The CDR3 DNA follows: TGTGCCAGCAGCGCCTTGACTAGCGGGGGAGACAATGAGCAGTTCTTC.

This clone was recorded once. The V call is TRBV9, the J call TRBJ1-5; the D gene is possibly TRBD1 (6 bases). V shed 4 bases and J shed 0 bases, with 11 bases lying between them. The CDR3 has 15 residues. Germline CDR1 SGDLS, CDR2 YYNGEE. In DNA form, the CDR3 reads TGTGCCAGCAGCCAGGGGTCGCTTAGCAATCAGCCCCAGCATTTT. Amino acid sequence: CASSQGSLSNQPQHF.

This sequence joins TRBV2 and TRBJ1-1, with D perhaps TRBD1 (6 bases). This CDR3 comprises 14 residues. From germline, CDR1 is SNHLY and CDR2 FYNNEI. Trimming stripped 2 bases from V and 4 bases from J, with 11 bases between. Here the CDR3 reads CASSERGVGTEAFF. CDR3 sequence (DNA): TGTGCCAGCAGTGAAAGGGGGGTGGGCACTGAAGCTTTCTTT.

The chain joins TRBV4-1 to TRBJ2-7; 10 positions agree with TRBD1. Germline trimming cut 1 base from V and 0 bases from J; bases unmatched to any gene: 0. CDR3 length equals 15 residues. CDR1 is MGHRA, CDR2 YSYEKL, per germline. The CDR3 DNA sequence: TGCGCCAGCAGCCAAGGGACAGGGGGCTCCTACGAGCAGTACTTC. Translation: CASSQGTGGSYEQYF.

J is TRBJ2-7 and V is TRBV27, with D unresolved. The CDR3 is made up of 13 amino acids. Between the trimmed V and J ends, which lost 3 bases and 2 bases, there was a span of 8 bases. Germline CDR1 MNHEY, CDR2 SMNVEV (reference sequence). The CDR3 coding sequence is TGTGCCAGCAGTTTTGCAGAGACCTACGAGCAGTACTTC. This encodes CASSFAETYEQYF.

The CDR3 nucleotides read TGTGCCTGGAGCTACGAGGGCAATCAGCCCCAGCATTTT. Protein: CAWSYEGNQPQHF. The chain links TRBV30 to TRBJ1-5; D uncertain. Germline CDR1 GTSNPN, CDR2 SVGIG (reference sequence). Trimming pared 3 bases from V and 2 bases from J, leaving 8 bases between. This CDR3 has 13 amino acids. The entire variable domain, with the rest obtained from reference TRBV30 and TRBJ1-5, is as follows: SQTIHQWPATLVQPVGSPLSLECTVEGTSNPNLYWYRQAAGRGLQLLFYSVGIGQISSEVPQNLSASRPQDRQFILSSKKLLLSDSGFYLCAWSYEGNQPQHFGDGTRLSIL.

This rearrangement joins TRBV9 to TRBJ2-5; tentatively, D is TRBD2 (6 bases). The V and J ends lost 5 bases and 3 bases respectively, with 14 bases between them. Germline V lookup: CDR1 SGDLS, CDR2 YYNGEE. This CDR3 is 14 amino acids long. The CDR3 DNA follows: TGTGCCAGCAGTCCGGGACTCACAAAAGAGACCCAGTACTTC. This codes for CASSPGLTKETQYF.